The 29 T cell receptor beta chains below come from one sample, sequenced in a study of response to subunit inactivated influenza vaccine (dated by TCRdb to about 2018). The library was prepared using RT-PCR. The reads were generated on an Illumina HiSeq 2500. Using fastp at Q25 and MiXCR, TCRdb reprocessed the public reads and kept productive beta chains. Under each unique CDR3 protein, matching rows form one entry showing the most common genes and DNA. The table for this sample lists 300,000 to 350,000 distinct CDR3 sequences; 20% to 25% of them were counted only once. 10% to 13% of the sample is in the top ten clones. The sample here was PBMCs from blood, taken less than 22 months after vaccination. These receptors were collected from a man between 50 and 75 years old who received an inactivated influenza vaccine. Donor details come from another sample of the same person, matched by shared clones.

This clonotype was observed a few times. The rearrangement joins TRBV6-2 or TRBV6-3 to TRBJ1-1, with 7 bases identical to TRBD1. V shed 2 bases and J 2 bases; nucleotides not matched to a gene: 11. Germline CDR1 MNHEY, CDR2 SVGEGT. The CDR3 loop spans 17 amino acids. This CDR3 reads CASSYPAVVGGNTEAFF. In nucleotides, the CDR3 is TGTGCCAGCAGTTACCCGGCGGTAGTAGGGGGCAACACTGAAGCTTTCTTT.

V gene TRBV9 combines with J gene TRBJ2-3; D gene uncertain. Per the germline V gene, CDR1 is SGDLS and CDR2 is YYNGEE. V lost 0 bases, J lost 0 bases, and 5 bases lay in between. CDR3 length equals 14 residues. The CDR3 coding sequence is TGTGCCAGCAGCGTAGAGCCTAGCACAGATACGCAGTATTTT. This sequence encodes CASSVEPSTDTQYF.

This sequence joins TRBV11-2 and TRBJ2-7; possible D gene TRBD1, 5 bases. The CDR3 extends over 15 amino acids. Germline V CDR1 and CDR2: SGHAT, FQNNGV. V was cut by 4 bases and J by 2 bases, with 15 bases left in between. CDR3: CASSSIRQDTYEQYF. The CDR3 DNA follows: TGTGCCAGCAGCTCAATTCGGCAGGACACCTACGAGCAGTACTTC. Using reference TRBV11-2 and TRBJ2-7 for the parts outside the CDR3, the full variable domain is EAGVAQSPRYKIIEKRQSVAFWCNPISGHATLYWYQQILGQGPKLLIQFQNNGVVDDSQLPKDRFSAERLKGVDSTLKIQPAKLEDSAVYLCASSSIRQDTYEQYFGPGTRLTVT.

The CDR3 here is CASSPASTNTEAFF. DNA for the CDR3: TGTGCCAGCTCCCCTGCGTCGACGAACACTGAAGCTTTCTTT. The chain carries TRBV18 and TRBJ1-1; no definite D call. The V end lost 6 bases, the J end lost 1 base, and 12 bases lay between the germline ends. Germline V gene sequence: CDR1 KGHSH, CDR2 LQKENI. CDR3 length: 14 residues.

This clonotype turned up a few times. The CDR3 here is CASSFDGYNQPQHF. The CDR3 bases are TGCGCCAGCAGCTTCGACGGTTACAATCAGCCCCAGCATTTT. This chain connects TRBV5-1 to TRBJ1-5; D is undetermined. Germline CDR1 is SGHRS and CDR2 is YFSETQ. The V gene lost 2 bases and the J gene lost 3 bases, with 9 bases spanning the gap. The CDR3 spans 14 residues.

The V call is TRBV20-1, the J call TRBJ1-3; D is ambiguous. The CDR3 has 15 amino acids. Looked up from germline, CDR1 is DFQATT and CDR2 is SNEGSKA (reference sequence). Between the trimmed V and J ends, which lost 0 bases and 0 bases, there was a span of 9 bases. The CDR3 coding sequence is TGCAGTGCTAGAGATAATCGATTCTCTGGAAACACCATATATTTT. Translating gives CSARDNRFSGNTIYF.

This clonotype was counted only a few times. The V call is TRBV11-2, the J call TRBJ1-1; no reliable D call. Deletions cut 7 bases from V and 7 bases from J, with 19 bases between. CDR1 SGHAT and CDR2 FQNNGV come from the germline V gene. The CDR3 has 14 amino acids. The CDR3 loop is CASKPYRVTIEAFF. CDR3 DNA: TGTGCCAGCAAACCATATAGGGTTACGATTGAAGCTTTCTTT.

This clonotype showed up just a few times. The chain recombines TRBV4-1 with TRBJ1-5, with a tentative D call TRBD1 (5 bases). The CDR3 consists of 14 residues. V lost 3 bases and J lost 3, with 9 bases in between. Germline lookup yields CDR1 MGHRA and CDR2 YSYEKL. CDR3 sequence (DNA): TGCGCCAGCAGCCAGGGGGTGATCAATCAGCCCCAGCATTTT. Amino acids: CASSQGVINQPQHF.

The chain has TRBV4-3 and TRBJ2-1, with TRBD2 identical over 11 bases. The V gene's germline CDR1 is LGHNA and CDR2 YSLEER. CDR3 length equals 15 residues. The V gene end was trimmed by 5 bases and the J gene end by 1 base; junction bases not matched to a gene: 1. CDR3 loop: CASSTSGRSYNEQFF. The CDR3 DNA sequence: TGCGCCAGCAGCACTAGCGGGAGATCCTACAATGAGCAGTTCTTC.

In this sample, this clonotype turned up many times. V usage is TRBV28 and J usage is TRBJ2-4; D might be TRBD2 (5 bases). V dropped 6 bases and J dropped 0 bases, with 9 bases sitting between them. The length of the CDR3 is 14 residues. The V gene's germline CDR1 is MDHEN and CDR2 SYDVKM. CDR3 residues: CASRTGLAKNIQYF. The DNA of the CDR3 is TGTGCCAGCAGGACCGGACTAGCCAAAAACATTCAGTACTTC. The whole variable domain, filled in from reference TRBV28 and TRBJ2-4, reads DVKVTQSSRYLVKRTGEKVFLECVQDMDHENMFWYRQDPGLGLRLIYFSYDVKMKEKGDIPEGYSVSREKKERFSLILESASTNQTSMYLCASRTGLAKNIQYFGAGTRLSVL.

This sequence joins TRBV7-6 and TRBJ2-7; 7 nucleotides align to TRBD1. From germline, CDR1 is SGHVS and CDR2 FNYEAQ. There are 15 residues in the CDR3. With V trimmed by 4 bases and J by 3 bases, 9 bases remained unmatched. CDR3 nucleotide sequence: TGTGCCAGCAGCTCACGACAGGGACATCACTACGAGCAGTACTTC. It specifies CASSSRQGHHYEQYF.

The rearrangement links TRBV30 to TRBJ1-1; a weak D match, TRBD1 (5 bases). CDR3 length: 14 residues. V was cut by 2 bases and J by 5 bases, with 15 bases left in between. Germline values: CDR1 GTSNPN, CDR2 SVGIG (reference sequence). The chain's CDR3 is CAWSTTVAGTEAFF. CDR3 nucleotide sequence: TGTGCCTGGAGTACGACAGTGGCAGGTACTGAAGCTTTCTTT. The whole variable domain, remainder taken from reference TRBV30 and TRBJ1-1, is SQTIHQWPATLVQPVGSPLSLECTVEGTSNPNLYWYRQAAGRGLQLLFYSVGIGQISSEVPQNLSASRPQDRQFILSSKKLLLSDSGFYLCAWSTTVAGTEAFFGQGTRLTVV.

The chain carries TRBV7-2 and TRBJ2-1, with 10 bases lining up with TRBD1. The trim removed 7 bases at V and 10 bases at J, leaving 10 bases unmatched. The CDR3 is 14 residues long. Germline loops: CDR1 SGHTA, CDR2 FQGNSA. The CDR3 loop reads CASTTDRGSLEQFF. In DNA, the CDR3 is TGTGCCAGCACCACGGACAGGGGGTCTTTGGAGCAGTTCTTC.

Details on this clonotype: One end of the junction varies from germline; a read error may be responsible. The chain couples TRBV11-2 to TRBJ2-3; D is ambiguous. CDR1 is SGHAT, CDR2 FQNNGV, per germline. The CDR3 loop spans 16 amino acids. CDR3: CASSSIAGSHKDTQYF. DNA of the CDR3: TGTGCCAGCAGCTCCATCGCAGGTAGCCACAAAGATACACAGTATTTT.

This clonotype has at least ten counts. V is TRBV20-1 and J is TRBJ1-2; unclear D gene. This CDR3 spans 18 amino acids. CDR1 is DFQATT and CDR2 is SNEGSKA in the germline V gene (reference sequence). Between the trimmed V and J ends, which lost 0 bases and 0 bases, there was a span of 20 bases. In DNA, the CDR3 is TGCAGTGCTAGAGATCCGATAGGGTCCCTTCTGGCTAACTATGGCTACACCTTC. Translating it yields CSARDPIGSLLANYGYTF.

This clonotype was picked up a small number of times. The CDR3 reads CASSLSGRYTEAFF. For the CDR3, the DNA is TGCGCCAGCAGCCTGTCTGGGCGGTACACTGAAGCTTTCTTT. V and J are TRBV4-3 and TRBJ1-1; D ambiguous. V was trimmed by 4 bases and J by 3 bases, leaving 12 bases between them. Germline V CDR1 and CDR2: LGHNA, YSLEER. The CDR3 contains 14 residues.

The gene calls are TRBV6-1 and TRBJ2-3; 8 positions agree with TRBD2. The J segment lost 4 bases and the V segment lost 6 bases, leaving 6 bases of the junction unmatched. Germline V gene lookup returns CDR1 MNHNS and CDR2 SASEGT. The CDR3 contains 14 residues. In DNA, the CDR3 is TGTGCCAGCAGCCCGGGGGGGACGGCAGATACGCAGTATTTT. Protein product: CASSPGGTADTQYF.

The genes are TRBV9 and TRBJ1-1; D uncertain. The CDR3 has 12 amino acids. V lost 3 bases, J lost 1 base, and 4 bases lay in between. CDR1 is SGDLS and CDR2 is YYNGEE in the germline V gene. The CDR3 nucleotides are TGTGCCAGCAGCGCAGAGAACACTGAAGCTTTCTTT. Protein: CASSAENTEAFF.

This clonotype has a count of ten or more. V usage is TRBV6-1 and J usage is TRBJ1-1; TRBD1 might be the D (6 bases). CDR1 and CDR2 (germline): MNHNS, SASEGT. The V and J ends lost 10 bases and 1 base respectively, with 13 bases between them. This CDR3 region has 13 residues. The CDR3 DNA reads TGTGCCACCCAGGGGTCGCAGAACACTGAAGCTTTCTTT. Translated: CATQGSQNTEAFF.

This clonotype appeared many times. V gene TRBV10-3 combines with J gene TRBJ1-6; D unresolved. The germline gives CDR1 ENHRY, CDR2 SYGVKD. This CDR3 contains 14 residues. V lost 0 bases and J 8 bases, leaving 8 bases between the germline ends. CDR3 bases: TGTGCCATCAGTGAGTCAAACATATATTCACCCCTCCACTTT. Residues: CAISESNIYSPLHF.

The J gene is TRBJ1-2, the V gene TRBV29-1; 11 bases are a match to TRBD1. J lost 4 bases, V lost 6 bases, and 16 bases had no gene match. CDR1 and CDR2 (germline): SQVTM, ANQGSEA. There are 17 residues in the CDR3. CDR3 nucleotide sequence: TGCAGCGTACCCCGAGGACAGGGGGCGCAAAAATTCTATGGCTACACCTTC. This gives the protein CSVPRGQGAQKFYGYTF.

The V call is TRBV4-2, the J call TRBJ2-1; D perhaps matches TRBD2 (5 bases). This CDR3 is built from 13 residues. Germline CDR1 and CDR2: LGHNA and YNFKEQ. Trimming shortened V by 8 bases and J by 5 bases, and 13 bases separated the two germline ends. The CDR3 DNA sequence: TGTGCCAGCGCGGTAGCGCTAGACAATGAGCAGTTCTTC. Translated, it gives CASAVALDNEQFF.

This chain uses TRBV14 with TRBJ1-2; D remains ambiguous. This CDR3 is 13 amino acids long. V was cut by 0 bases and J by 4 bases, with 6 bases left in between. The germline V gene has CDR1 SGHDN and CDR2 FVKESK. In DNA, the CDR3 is TGTGCCAGCAGCCAAGAATCCAGCTATGGCTACACCTTC. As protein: CASSQESSYGYTF.

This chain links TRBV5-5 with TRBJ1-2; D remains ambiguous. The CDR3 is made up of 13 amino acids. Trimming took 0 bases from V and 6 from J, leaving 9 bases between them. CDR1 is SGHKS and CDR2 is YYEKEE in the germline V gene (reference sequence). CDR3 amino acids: CASSLAETHGYTF. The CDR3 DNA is TGTGCCAGCAGCTTGGCCGAGACCCATGGCTACACCTTC.

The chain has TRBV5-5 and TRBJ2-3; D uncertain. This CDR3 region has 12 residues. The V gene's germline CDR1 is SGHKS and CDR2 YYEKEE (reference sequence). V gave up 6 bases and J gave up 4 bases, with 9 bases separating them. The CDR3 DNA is TGTGCCAGCACCTGGGAAGCAGATACGCAGTATTTT. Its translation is CASTWEADTQYF.

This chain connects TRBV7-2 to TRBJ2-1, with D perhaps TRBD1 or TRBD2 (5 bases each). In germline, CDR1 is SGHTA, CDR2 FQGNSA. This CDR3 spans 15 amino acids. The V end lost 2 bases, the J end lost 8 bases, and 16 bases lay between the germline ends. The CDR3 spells CASSLRGQGVHEQFF. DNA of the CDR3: TGTGCCAGCAGCTTACGAGGGCAGGGAGTCCATGAGCAGTTCTTC.

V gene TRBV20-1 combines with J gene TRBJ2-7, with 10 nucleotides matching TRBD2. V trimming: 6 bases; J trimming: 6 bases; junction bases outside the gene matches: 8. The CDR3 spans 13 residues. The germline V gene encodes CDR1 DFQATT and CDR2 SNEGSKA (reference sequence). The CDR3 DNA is TGCAGTGCCCCCGGGGCTAGCGGGAGCGAGCAGTACTTC. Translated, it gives CSAPGASGSEQYF.

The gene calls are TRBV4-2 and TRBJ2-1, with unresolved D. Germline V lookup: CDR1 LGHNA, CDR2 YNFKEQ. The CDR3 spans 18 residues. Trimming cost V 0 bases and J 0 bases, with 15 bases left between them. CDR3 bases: TGTGCCAGCAGCCAAGATATTGGACGCCCGAGCTCCTACAATGAGCAGTTCTTC. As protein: CASSQDIGRPSSYNEQFF.

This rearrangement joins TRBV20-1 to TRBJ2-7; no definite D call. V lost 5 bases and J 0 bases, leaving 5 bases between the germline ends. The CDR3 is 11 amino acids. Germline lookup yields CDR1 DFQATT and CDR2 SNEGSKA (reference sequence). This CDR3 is CSASDSYEQYF. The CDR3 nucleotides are TGCAGTGCTTCCGACTCCTACGAGCAGTACTTC.